Each of the 2 T cell receptor beta chains below was sequenced from the same sample in a study of radiotherapy plus CTLA-4 blockade in lung cancer. Profiled with immunoSEQ multiplex PCR; TCRdb holds only in-frame clones, not every one. The sample carries tens of thousands of clones, 70% to 90% recorded once. Sequences were derived from peripheral blood, sampled from a patient treated with radiotherapy plus ipilimumab. The receptors shown here come from a human donor with non-small cell lung cancer whose response to radiotherapy plus ipilimumab could not be evaluated.

The chain links TRBV7-3 to TRBJ1-1; D is undetermined. There are 13 residues in the CDR3. The V end was cut by 2 bases, the J end by 6 bases, with 10 bases between. Germline V lookup: CDR1 SGHTA, CDR2 FQGTGA. CDR3 region: CASSLRVASEAFF. The DNA for the CDR3 is TGTGCCAGCAGCTTACGCGTTGCGTCTGAAGCTTTCTTT.

V usage is TRBV27 and J usage is TRBJ2-3; D is unclear. The CDR3 spans 15 residues. CDR1 MNHEY and CDR2 SMNVEV come from the germline V gene (reference sequence). V was pared by 0 bases and J by 0 bases, with 7 bases between. DNA for the CDR3: TGTGCCAGCAGTTTATCGAGGTATAGCACAGATACGCAGTATTTT. This encodes CASSLSRYSTDTQYF.